A single sample gave rise to the 13 T cell receptor beta chains below, sequenced in a study of CD8+ T cells in alopecia areata. cDNA prepared by RNA extraction and subsequent reverse transcription served as the template for sequencing. Sequencing was performed with immunoSEQ multiplex PCR; in TCRdb, only in-frame clones are kept and a portion is missing. The repertoire holds 79,000 or so clones, with around 66% as singletons. Treatment given: oral pan-JAK inhibitor, 5-10 mg twice daily. The specimen was CD8+ T cells sorted from blood, collected at week 24, from a patient treated with tofacitinib. These receptors were collected from a human donor with alopecia areata.

This clone was seen more than once but under ten times. The chain uses TRBV7-2 and TRBJ1-2; D is ambiguous. The germline V gene has CDR1 SGHTA and CDR2 FQGNSA. Trimming cost V 6 bases and J 4 bases, with 15 bases left between them. CDR3 size: 14 residues. In DNA, the CDR3 is TGTGCCAGCAGTTACAGTTTTAGATTCTATGGCTACACCTTC. Its translation is CASSYSFRFYGYTF.

As DNA, the CDR3 is TGTGCCAGCAGCCCTAGCGGGGACACAGATACGCAGTATTTT. Translating it yields CASSPSGDTDTQYF. V and J are TRBV7-2 and TRBJ2-3, with TRBD2 matching over 9 bases. V shed 5 bases, J shed 2 bases, and the junction held 2 bases outside the gene matches. The CDR3 covers 14 residues. In germline, CDR1 is SGHTA, CDR2 FQGNSA.

This clone was seen only once. The chain combines TRBV27 with TRBJ2-5; 10 positions match TRBD2. This CDR3 contains 15 residues. The J segment lost 2 bases and the V segment lost 3 bases, leaving 3 bases of the junction unmatched. The germline V gene has CDR1 MNHEY and CDR2 SMNVEV (reference sequence). The CDR3 reads CASSFSGGLQETQYF. CDR3 sequence (DNA): TGTGCCAGCAGTTTTAGCGGGGGGCTGCAAGAGACCCAGTACTTC.

The chain links TRBV9 to TRBJ2-3; 8 positions agree with TRBD1. CDR3 length: 15 residues. With V trimmed by 4 bases and J by 4 bases, 8 bases remained unmatched. Germline V gives CDR1 SGDLS, CDR2 YYNGEE. CDR3 loop: CASSPQGAGADTQYF. In DNA, the CDR3 is TGTGCCAGCAGCCCGCAGGGGGCCGGTGCAGATACGCAGTATTTT.

The genes are TRBV11-2 and TRBJ1-1, with D possibly being TRBD1 (5 bases). Germline V gene data show CDR1 as SGHAT and CDR2 as FQNNGV. CDR3 length: 12 amino acids. The V end lost 6 bases, the J end lost 11 bases, and 16 bases lay between the germline ends. The CDR3 bases are TGTGCCAGCAGGCCCCCGGGGGAGTACGCTTTCTTT. Its translation is CASRPPGEYAFF.

The chain combines TRBV29-1 with TRBJ2-5; D is possibly TRBD2 (5 bases). V dropped 0 bases and J dropped 2 bases, with 19 bases sitting between them. The CDR3 is made up of 17 amino acids. Germline V gene sequence: CDR1 SQVTM, CDR2 ANQGSEA. This CDR3 is CSVEDLGGLLVQETQYF. CDR3 bases: TGCAGCGTTGAAGATCTCGGCGGACTCCTTGTACAAGAGACCCAGTACTTC.

CDR3: CASSLLQGEEETQYF. The CDR3, as DNA: TGTGCCAGCAGCTTGCTACAGGGGGAGGAAGAGACCCAGTACTTC. This chain links TRBV5-6 with TRBJ2-5; the match to TRBD1 covers 8 bases. V shed 1 base, J shed 3 bases, and the junction held 5 bases outside the gene matches. CDR1 and CDR2 from the germline V gene are SGHDT and YYEEEE. The CDR3 totals 15 residues.

The V call is TRBV4-1, the J call TRBJ1-2; 8 bases line up with TRBD1. The CDR3 has 16 residues. The germline V gene encodes CDR1 MGHRA and CDR2 YSYEKL. V trimming: 1 base; J trimming: 2 bases; junction bases outside the gene matches: 6. The CDR3 coding sequence is TGCGCCAGCAGCCAAGTTTCAGGGGGCCTGAACTATGGCTACACCTTC. Protein: CASSQVSGGLNYGYTF.

This rearrangement joins TRBV27 to TRBJ2-2; D gene ambiguous. The V end lost 3 bases, the J end lost 6 bases, and 8 bases lay between the germline ends. This CDR3 is 13 amino acids long. The germline V gene encodes CDR1 MNHEY and CDR2 SMNVEV (reference sequence). The CDR3 loop reads CASSLVGAGELFF. The DNA of the CDR3 is TGTGCCAGCAGTTTGGTTGGCGCCGGGGAGCTGTTTTTT.

The V and J genes are TRBV5-1 and TRBJ2-5; D is undetermined. Germline lookup yields CDR1 SGHRS and CDR2 YFSETQ. The CDR3 extends over 11 amino acids. V lost 7 bases and J 5 bases, leaving 9 bases between the germline ends. The CDR3 DNA reads as TGCGCCAGCGCAACAAAGGAGACCCAGTACTTC. The encoded protein is CASATKETQYF.

This clone was found a few times. The rearrangement uses TRBV29-1 and TRBJ1-3, with D perhaps matching TRBD1 (5 bases). This CDR3 contains 12 residues. V was clipped by 7 bases and J by 0 bases, with 7 bases between them. CDR1 is SQVTM, CDR2 ANQGSEA, per germline. The CDR3, as DNA: TGCAGCGCAGGGATCTCTGGAAACACCATATATTTT. It encodes CSAGISGNTIYF.

The chain uses TRBV6-5 and TRBJ2-1; D perhaps matches TRBD1 (5 bases). The CDR3 sequence is 12 residues long. V shed 2 bases and J shed 7 bases, with 6 bases lying between them. Germline V CDR1 and CDR2: MNHEY, SVGAGI. The CDR3 spells CASSYRGNEQFF. The CDR3 bases are TGTGCCAGCAGTTACAGGGGAAATGAGCAGTTCTTC.

Only a few counts were recorded for this clone. The gene calls are TRBV29-1 and TRBJ2-3; unclear D gene. The CDR3 consists of 13 residues. CDR1 and CDR2 from the germline V gene are SQVTM and ANQGSEA. Trimming pared 6 bases from V and 0 bases from J, leaving 10 bases between. CDR3 sequence: CSVNSLSTDTQYF. Written as DNA, the CDR3 is TGCAGCGTCAACAGTCTTAGCACAGATACGCAGTATTTT.